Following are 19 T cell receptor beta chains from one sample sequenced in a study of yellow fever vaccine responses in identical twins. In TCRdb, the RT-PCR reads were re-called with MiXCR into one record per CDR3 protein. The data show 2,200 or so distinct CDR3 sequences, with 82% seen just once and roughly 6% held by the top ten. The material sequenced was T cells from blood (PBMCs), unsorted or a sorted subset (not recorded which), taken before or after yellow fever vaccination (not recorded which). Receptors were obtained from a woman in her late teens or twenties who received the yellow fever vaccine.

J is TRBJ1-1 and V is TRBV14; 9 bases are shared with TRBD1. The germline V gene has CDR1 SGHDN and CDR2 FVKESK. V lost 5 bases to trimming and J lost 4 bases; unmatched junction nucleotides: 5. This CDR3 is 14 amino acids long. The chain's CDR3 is CASSTRDRVTEAFF. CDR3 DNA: TGTGCCAGCAGCACCCGGGACAGGGTCACTGAAGCTTTCTTT.

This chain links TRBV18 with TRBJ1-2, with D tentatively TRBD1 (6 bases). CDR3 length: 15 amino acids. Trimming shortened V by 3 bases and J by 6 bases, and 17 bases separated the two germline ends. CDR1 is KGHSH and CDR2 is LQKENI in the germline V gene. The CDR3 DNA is TGTGCCAGCTCACCCTACCGGACAGCATCTAATGGCTACACCTTC. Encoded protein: CASSPYRTASNGYTF. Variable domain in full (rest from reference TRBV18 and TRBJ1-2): NAGVMQNPRHLVRRRGQEARLRCSPMKGHSHVYWYRQLPEEGLKFMVYLQKENIIDESGMPKERFSAEFPKEGPSILRIQQVVRGDSAAYFCASSPYRTASNGYTFGSGTRLTVV.

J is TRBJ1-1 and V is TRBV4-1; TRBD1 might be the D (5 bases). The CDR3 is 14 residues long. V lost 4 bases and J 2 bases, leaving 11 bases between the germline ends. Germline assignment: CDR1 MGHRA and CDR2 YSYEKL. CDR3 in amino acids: CASSLSRANTEAFF. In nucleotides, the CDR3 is TGCGCCAGCAGCCTAAGCAGGGCAAACACTGAAGCTTTCTTT.

CDR3 amino acids: CASSIYRGQDTEAFF. The DNA for the CDR3 is TGTGCCAGCAGCATTTACAGGGGGCAGGACACTGAAGCTTTCTTT. The rearrangement joins TRBV11-3 to TRBJ1-1; TRBD1 matches 9 bases. This CDR3 is 15 amino acids long. Germline V lookup: CDR1 SGHNT, CDR2 YENEEA. With V trimmed by 5 bases and J by 3 bases, 7 bases remained unmatched. The whole variable domain, filled in from reference TRBV11-3 and TRBJ1-1, reads EAGVVQSPRYKIIEKKQPVAFWCNPISGHNTLYWYLQNLGQGPELLIRYENEEAVDDSQLPKDRFSAERLKGVDSTLKIQPAELGDSAVYLCASSIYRGQDTEAFFGQGTRLTVV.

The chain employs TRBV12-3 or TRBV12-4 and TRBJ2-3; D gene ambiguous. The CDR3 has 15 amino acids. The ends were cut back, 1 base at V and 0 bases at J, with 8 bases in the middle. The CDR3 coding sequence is TGTGCCAGCAGTTTAGTGCCTATTAGCACAGATACGCAGTATTTT. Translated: CASSLVPISTDTQYF.

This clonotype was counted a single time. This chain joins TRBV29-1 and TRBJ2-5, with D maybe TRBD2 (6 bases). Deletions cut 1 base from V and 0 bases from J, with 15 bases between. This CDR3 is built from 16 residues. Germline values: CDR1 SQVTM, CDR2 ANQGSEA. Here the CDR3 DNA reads TGCAGCGTTGAAGTTCAGCGGGCCCATGACCAAGAGACCCAGTACTTC. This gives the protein CSVEVQRAHDQETQYF.

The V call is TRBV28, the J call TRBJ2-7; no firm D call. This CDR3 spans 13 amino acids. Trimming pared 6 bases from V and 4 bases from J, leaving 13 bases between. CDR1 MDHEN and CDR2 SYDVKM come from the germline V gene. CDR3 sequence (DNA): TGTGCCAGCAGCCCGAACCCGACATACGAGCAGTACTTC. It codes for CASSPNPTYEQYF.

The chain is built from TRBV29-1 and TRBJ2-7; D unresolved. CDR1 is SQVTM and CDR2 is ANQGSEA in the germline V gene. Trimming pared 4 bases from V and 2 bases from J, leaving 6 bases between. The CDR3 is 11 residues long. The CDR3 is CSVVEAYEQYF. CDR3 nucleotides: TGCAGCGTTGTTGAGGCCTACGAGCAGTACTTC.

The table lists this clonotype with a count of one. The CDR3 is CASSVEWRTYNEQFF. CDR3 coding DNA: TGTGCCAGCAGCGTAGAATGGCGGACATACAATGAGCAGTTCTTC. V usage is TRBV9 and J usage is TRBJ2-1, with a weak D call TRBD1 (5 bases). CDR1 and CDR2 from the germline V gene are SGDLS and YYNGEE. The CDR3 has 15 residues. V lost 0 bases and J 4 bases, leaving 11 bases between the germline ends. Full variable domain (missing parts from reference TRBV9 and TRBJ2-1): DSGVTQTPKHLITATGQRVTLRCSPRSGDLSVYWYQQSLDQGLQFLIQYYNGEERAKGNILERFSAQQFPDLHSELNLSSLELGDSALYFCASSVEWRTYNEQFFGPGTRLTVL.

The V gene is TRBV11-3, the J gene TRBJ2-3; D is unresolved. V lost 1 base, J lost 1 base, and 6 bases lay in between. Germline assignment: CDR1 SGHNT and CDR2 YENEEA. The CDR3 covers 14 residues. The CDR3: CASSLAGRTDTQYF. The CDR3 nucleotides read TGTGCCAGCAGCTTAGCCGGGCGCACAGATACGCAGTATTTT.

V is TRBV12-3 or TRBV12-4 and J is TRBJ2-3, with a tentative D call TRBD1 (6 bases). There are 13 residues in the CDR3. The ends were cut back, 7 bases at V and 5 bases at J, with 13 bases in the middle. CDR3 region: CASNPGVGDTQYF. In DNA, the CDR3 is TGTGCCAGCAACCCAGGGGTAGGAGATACGCAGTATTTT.

CDR3 DNA sequence: TGTGCCAGCAGCTTGGGACTAGCAGATACGCAGTATTTT. Translation: CASSLGLADTQYF. V usage is TRBV13 and J usage is TRBJ2-3; TRBD2 agrees at 8 bases. V was pared by 3 bases and J by 4 bases, with 0 bases of the junction left unmatched. The CDR3 length is 13 residues. CDR1 and CDR2 from the germline V gene are PRHDT and FYEKMQ (reference sequence).

The CDR3 region is CASSPDNQETQYF. The CDR3 region has the DNA TGTGCCAGCAGCCCAGATAACCAAGAGACCCAGTACTTC. This rearrangement joins TRBV11-2 to TRBJ2-5; D unclear. The CDR3 runs 13 residues. V dropped 5 bases and J dropped 0 bases, with 7 bases sitting between them. Germline loops: CDR1 SGHAT, CDR2 FQNNGV.

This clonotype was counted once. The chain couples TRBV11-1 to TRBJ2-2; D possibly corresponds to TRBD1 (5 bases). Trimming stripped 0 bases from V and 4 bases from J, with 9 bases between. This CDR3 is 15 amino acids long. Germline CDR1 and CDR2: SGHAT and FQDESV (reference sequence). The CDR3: CASSLAQGGTGELFF. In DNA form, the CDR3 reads TGTGCCAGCAGCTTAGCCCAGGGTGGCACCGGGGAGCTGTTTTTT.

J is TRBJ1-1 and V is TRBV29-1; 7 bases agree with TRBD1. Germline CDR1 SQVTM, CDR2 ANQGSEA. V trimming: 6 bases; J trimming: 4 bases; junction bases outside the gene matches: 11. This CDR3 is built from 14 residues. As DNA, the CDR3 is TGCAGCGTCCCCGCAGGGGGAGGGTCCACTGAAGCTTTCTTT. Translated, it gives CSVPAGGGSTEAFF.

CDR3 region: CASSFEGVSYNEQFF. The DNA for the CDR3 is TGCGCCAGCAGCTTTGAGGGAGTCTCCTACAATGAGCAGTTCTTC. This chain uses TRBV5-1 with TRBJ2-1; perhaps TRBD2 as D (5 bases). The ends were cut back, 2 bases at V and 0 bases at J, with 9 bases in the middle. The CDR3 covers 15 residues. The germline V gene encodes CDR1 SGHRS and CDR2 YFSETQ.

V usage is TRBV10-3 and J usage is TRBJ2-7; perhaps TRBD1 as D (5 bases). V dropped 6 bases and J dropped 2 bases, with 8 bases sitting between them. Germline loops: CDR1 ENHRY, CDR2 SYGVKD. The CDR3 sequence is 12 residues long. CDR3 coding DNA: TGTGCCATCAGGGACAAGACCTACGAGCAGTACTTC. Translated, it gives CAIRDKTYEQYF.

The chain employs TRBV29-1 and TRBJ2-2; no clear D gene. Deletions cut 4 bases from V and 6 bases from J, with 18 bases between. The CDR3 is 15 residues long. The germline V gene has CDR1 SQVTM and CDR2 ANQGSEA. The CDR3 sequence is CSVAPSENGAGELFF. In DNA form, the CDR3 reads TGCAGCGTTGCCCCTTCCGAGAATGGGGCCGGGGAGCTGTTTTTT.

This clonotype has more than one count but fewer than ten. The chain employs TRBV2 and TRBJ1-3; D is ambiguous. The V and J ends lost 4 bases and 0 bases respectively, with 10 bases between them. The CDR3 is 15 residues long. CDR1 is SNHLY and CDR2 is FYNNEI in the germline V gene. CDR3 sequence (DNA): TGTGCCAGCAGTGTTGGCAGGAGCTCTGGAAACACCATATATTTT. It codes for CASSVGRSSGNTIYF.